Detailed here is one T cell receptor (beta chain). The antigen is not known. At the time of sampling, donors were nominally healthy, though unrecorded immune exposures were likely. The CDR3 is 11 residues long. From germline, CDR1 is MDHEN and CDR2 SYDVKM. V gave up 8 bases and J gave up 6 bases, with 11 bases separating them. This entry is derived from a study of cytomegalovirus exposure and HLA in healthy donors. Whole-study results and caveats: The authors listed 164 TCR beta chains as cytomegalovirus-associated. Follow-up analysis later connected one missense variant in DCLRE1C with trimming of TCR beta V- and J-genes.

Vbeta (60) and Jbeta (13) primers were used in the PCR. This table comes from immunoSEQ multiplex PCR, and its TCRdb copy is limited to in-frame clones, with some not included. Of tens of thousands of clones in the sample, just over 75% were seen once. This chain links TRBV28 with TRBJ2-7; D unresolved. Sequenced material: PBMCs. The TCR comes from a man aged 50-60 years in good health and CMV-seropositive. The CDR3 bases are TGTGCCAGCGGCCTTACCTTCGAGCAGTACTTC. It codes for CASGLTFEQYF.